A single TCR beta chain is shown here with its context. It has no known antigen specificity. Base quality data are lacking; no much larger clone is found one base away. This sample was included in a study of blood T cell repertoires in COVID-19 (dated by TCRdb to the early 2020s). Regarding the complete study: Samples covering the acute and convalescent phases of COVID-19 were provided by collaborators in the United States, Italy and Spain. The prospective study material was composed of cDNA or gDNA derived from T cells, B-cell-depleted T cells, or PBMCs. The dataset comprised deeply sampled blood TCRbeta repertoires from subjects exposed to, actively infected with, or recovered from COVID-19. A freely available public database, intended as a resource for researchers studying the immune response to SARS-CoV-2, is where the repertoires were released. Samples were obtained from the ongoing ImmuneRACE study (first 160 participants) and from 1,000 to 1,500 subjects provided by 6 global collaborators. Sample metadata almost always included a de-identified subject ID, COVID-19 status, age in years and sex. Where available, HLA class I and class II types were obtained from metadata supplied by the sample provider rather than from assay-based typing.

At the junction V is shortened by 0 bases and J by 6 bases; bases outside the gene matches: 5. From the cysteine up to the phenylalanine, the CDR3 has a length of 14 residues. Just the 42-base CDR3 DNA is kept, in frame starting at base 1. Taken from the germline V gene, the CDR1 and CDR2 loops are SGDLS and YYNGEE. Points the paper makes about the study in general: How much clinical and demographic metadata was included differed by source and by participant, and the metadata was provided uncurated.

TCRbeta CDR3 regions were amplified from genomic DNA using the immunoSEQ Assay, a bias-controlled multiplex PCR. Under the source paper's analysis protocol: Nucleated cell counts per sample were estimated from amplification of reference gene primers within the assay. Sequence reads were collapsed and filtered to measure the absolute abundance of every unique TCRbeta CDR3 rearrangement. Productive Simpson clonality was computed per sample as the square root of Simpson's diversity index over productive rearrangements. TCRdb obtained this table from immuneACCESS and retained in-frame rearrangements with V and J assigned. These tables miss some clones; where compared with another copy, unresolved V genes account for less than half of the shortfall, and the remainder is unexplained. The V and J calls and the clone size are those of that table, but D and trimming were determined from the DNA. This sample holds fewer than 65,000 clones; under 90% were observed only once. The ten largest clones add up to 9% to 15% of the sample.

Collaborating institutions collected whole blood in K2EDTA tubes following their own protocols. For TCRbeta analysis, collaborators shipped samples as frozen whole blood, isolated PBMCs, or DNA extracted from either of those sample types. The sample consisted of peripheral blood. The chain is made from TRBV9 and TRBJ2-7, with 8 junctional bases fitting TRBD1. This receptor was taken from a human donor in a cohort sampled during active COVID-19. The CDR3 has the sequence CASSVGQGNFEQYF. The nucleotide sequence is TGTGCCAGCAGCGTAGGACAGGGGAATTTCGAGCAGTACTTC.